This T cell receptor (beta chain) was found in a study of PD-1 blockade in classical Hodgkin lymphoma. Each patient's relapse followed autologous stem cell transplantation, and brentuximab vedotin exposure varied. Only in-frame clones appear in the TCRdb table, and some are missing; sequencing was by immunoSEQ multiplex PCR. The repertoire has under 100,000 clones, 65% to 85% of them found once; the top ten carry approximately 12%. CDR1 and CDR2 (germline): SGHTA, FQGTGA. CDR3 length: 13 amino acids. V shed 5 bases and J 6 bases; nucleotides not matched to a gene: 3. Regarding this clone: Its antigen is not known.

Findings of the study overall: Healthy donors reportedly exceeded newly diagnosed patients in baseline TCR diversity.

The J gene is TRBJ2-4, the V gene TRBV7-3, with 8 bases aligning to TRBD1. The sequence derives from a human donor with classical Hodgkin lymphoma. Specimen: peripheral blood mononuclear cells (PBMCs), collected at baseline. The CDR3 sequence is CASSPGTGNIQYF. In DNA form, the CDR3 reads TGTGCCAGCAGCCCAGGGACAGGAAACATTCAGTACTTC.